Sequencing of this TCR beta chain was carried out in a study of T cell repertoires in cytomegalovirus infection. Overall study results and limits: The ex vivo response was dominated by HLA-C-restricted CMV-specific TCR beta clonotypes.

This clonotype turned up a few times. Its antigen is not known. One entry per CDR3 protein results from TCRdb running MiXCR on the reads. Here the sample spans 830,000 or so distinct CDR3 sequences, over 25% being singletons. The sequence derives from a human donor in good health (CMV status not recorded). Some clones in this sample may be carry-over from other donors' samples. This specimen was cultured CD8+ T cells from PBMCs, taken from culture after CMV antigen stimulation.

CDR3 bases: TGTGCCAGCAGCTTGATCGTGGGGCCTAGGGATGAGCAGTTCTTC. Its translation: CASSLIVGPRDEQFF. The chain is built from TRBV5-6 and TRBJ2-1, with D perhaps TRBD1 (5 bases). From germline, CDR1 is SGHDT and CDR2 YYEEEE. The CDR3 contains 15 residues. V was clipped by 1 base and J by 8 bases, with 16 bases between them.